This is a list of T cell receptor beta chains from one sample in a study of PD-1 blockade in classical Hodgkin lymphoma. Clones were sequenced by immunoSEQ multiplex PCR, and TCRdb holds only the in-frame ones, with some missing. The table records 100,000 or so clones, about 89% of them present only once. The starting material was peripheral blood mononuclear cells (PBMCs), obtained before the second cycle of nivolumab. The receptor set was obtained from a human donor with classical Hodgkin lymphoma. Both conserved end residues are trimmed from each CDR3. Fields, in order: V gene, CDR3 length, J gene, CDR3 protein.

TRBV6-6,12,TRBJ2-5,ASSPLAFQETQY
TRBV5-1,14,TRBJ1-1,ASSLAWTALNTEAF
TRBV7-2,12,TRBJ2-5,ASTGGLTQETQY
TRBV11-1,12,TRBJ2-3,ASSLEGASDTQY
TRBV7-2,12,TRBJ1-5,ASSLSGLNQPQH
TRBV29-1,10,TRBJ1-6,SVGWDNSPLH
TRBV28,11,TRBJ2-7,ASRVASSYEQY
TRBV30,12,TRBJ1-6,AWKDRPYNSPLH
TRBV5-5,10,TRBJ1-2,ASSLEVYGYT
TRBV19,12,TRBJ2-7,ASSVGIGSYEQY
TRBV4-2,14,TRBJ2-6,ASSQDSGTGANVLT
TRBV18,13,TRBJ1-6,ASSRRGQDNSPLH
TRBV5-6,12,TRBJ1-1,ASSTGPGDTEAF
TRBV7-9,12,TRBJ2-7,ASSSLNVGYEQY
TRBV7-2,13,TRBJ1-3,ASSFQTGFINTIY
TRBV10-3,9,TRBJ2-7,AISGRGEQY
TRBV4-3,12,TRBJ2-3,ASAVLTSTDTQY
TRBV5-1,14,TRBJ2-2,ASSNAGTMNTGELF
TRBV2,14,TRBJ2-5,ASSFGQGASQETQY
TRBV30,11,TRBJ1-2,AWTPDNQYGYT
TRBV28,13,TRBJ2-7,ASSLESGGSYEQY
TRBV6-5,13,TRBJ2-3,ASSYRRAATDTQY
TRBV5-1,17,TRBJ2-6,ASSRVTSGVFSGANVLT
TRBV7-6,12,TRBJ2-7,ASSQGQGANEQY
TRBV19,12,TRBJ1-6,ASSIADSNSPLH
TRBV5-1,12,TRBJ1-2,ASSSGQGGSGYT
TRBV28,15,TRBJ2-5,ASSVAMGRAHQETQY
TRBV7-7,11,TRBJ2-7,ASSSMDSPTQY
TRBV9,12,TRBJ1-2,ASSVGREFYGYT
TRBV5-1,12,TRBJ1-1,ASSLGTLNTEAF
TRBV27,12,TRBJ2-7,ASSGQGTVYEQY
TRBV4-1,13,TRBJ1-5,ASSQGFLVRQPQH
TRBV4-3,15,TRBJ1-2,ASSQDRFDPRGYGYT
TRBV27,13,TRBJ2-7,ASSNPASGGVEQY
TRBV19,15,TRBJ1-3,ASSIVPTATSGNTIY
TRBV11-2,13,TRBJ2-1,ASSSIRDRGYEQF
TRBV9,13,TRBJ1-3,ASSDGRYSGNTIY
TRBV7-9,14,TRBJ1-4,ASSSLGGGGVEKLF
TRBV30,12,TRBJ2-1,AWSKVAVYNEQF
TRBV19,13,TRBJ2-3,ASRWVSASTDTQY
TRBV28,14,TRBJ2-5,ASNAPGQGYQETQY